Reported below is one T cell receptor beta chain. Its target is not known. The data belong to a study of Ad26.COV2.S vaccination and SARS-CoV-2 variants. For the study at large: Each vaccinee took Ad26.COV2.S intramuscularly, once or twice 56 days apart. Whole-study findings and limits: Those who received the vaccine showed greater spike-specific TCR breadth than those given placebo. Researchers reported similar non-spike TCR breadth in vaccine and placebo recipients.

Germline-derived CDR1 and CDR2 are MDHEN and SYDVKM. V dropped 5 bases and J dropped 5; count of bases not matched to a gene: 11. The CDR3 covers 16 residues. Sample treatment: roughly 18 received Ad26.COV2.S at low or high dose, single or two shots; roughly five received placebo; per-sample allocation not given. At day 63 after the first vaccine or placebo injection, samples were drawn. Assay: immunoSEQ multiplex PCR; the TCRdb copy retains only in-frame clones and omits some. The top ten hold around 4.5% of the sample, which has fewer than 500,000 clones, 90% seen once. The origin of this receptor is a person aged 18 to 65 who received the Ad26.COV2.S COVID-19 vaccine or a placebo. The chain joins TRBV28 to TRBJ2-5, with 10 nucleotides matching TRBD1. Sequencing was performed on peripheral blood, taken in a trial of Ad26.COV2.S vaccine versus placebo. The CDR3 region is CASSPVVTGGAETQYF. Here the CDR3 DNA reads TGTGCCAGCAGTCCCGTGGTGACAGGGGGCGCGGAGACCCAGTACTTC.